These 27 T cell receptor beta chains came from one sample sequenced in a study of cytomegalovirus exposure and HLA in healthy donors. The PCR employed 60 Vbeta primers together with 13 Jbeta primers. Generated by immunoSEQ multiplex PCR, the TCRdb table keeps only in-frame clones and is missing some. This table holds approximately 160,000 clones, about 64% found once. Material: PBMCs. These receptors all come from a man aged 50 or older in good health and CMV-seronegative.

The gene calls are TRBV7-2 and TRBJ1-4; TRBD1 matches at 7 bases. The length of the CDR3 is 15 residues. Germline lookup yields CDR1 SGHTA and CDR2 FQGNSA. The V segment lost 5 bases and the J segment 5 bases; nucleotides outside the gene matches: 8. CDR3 sequence (DNA): TGTGCCAGCAGCCCAAACAGGGGCGCAAATGAAAAACTGTTTTTT. Its translation is CASSPNRGANEKLFF.

V usage is TRBV5-4 and J usage is TRBJ2-5; 8 nucleotides line up with TRBD1. Germline-derived CDR1 and CDR2 are SGHNT and YYREEE (reference sequence). CDR3 length equals 14 residues. V shed 4 bases and J 1 base; nucleotides not matched to a gene: 3. The CDR3 reads CASSRGQGQETQYF. In DNA form, the CDR3 reads TGTGCCAGCAGCCGAGGACAGGGCCAAGAGACCCAGTACTTC.

In its sample, this clone was seen a few times. The sample has other DNA sequences that encode this CDR3 too. The chain uses TRBV5-1 and TRBJ1-2; D remains unclear. The CDR3 has 14 amino acids. Germline assignment: CDR1 SGHRS and CDR2 YFSETQ. Trimming took 0 bases from V and 2 from J, leaving 8 bases between them. Written as DNA, the CDR3 is TGCGCCAGCAGCTTGGTAGCAGTCAACTATGGCTACACCTTC. It codes for CASSLVAVNYGYTF.

This sequence joins TRBV7-2 and TRBJ2-2; D uncertain. The CDR3 is made up of 14 amino acids. CDR1 SGHTA and CDR2 FQGNSA come from the germline V gene. The V gene lost 3 bases and the J gene lost 1 base, with 6 bases spanning the gap. CDR3 in amino acids: CASSLSRNTGELFF. Here the CDR3 DNA reads TGTGCCAGCAGCTTGTCTAGGAACACCGGGGAGCTGTTTTTT.

In its sample, this clone was seen a few times. This specimen includes other DNA sequences encoding the same CDR3. This chain uses TRBV4-1 with TRBJ1-1; a possible D gene is TRBD1 (6 bases). V lost 3 bases and J lost 1, with 6 bases in between. Germline assignment: CDR1 MGHRA and CDR2 YSYEKL. The CDR3 loop spans 13 amino acids. The CDR3 nucleotides are TGCGCCAGCAGCCAGGACAGGAACACTGAAGCTTTCTTT. Translation gives CASSQDRNTEAFF.

For the CDR3, the DNA is TGTGCCAGCAGCCCCCAACAAGGAAGGGGTGAAAAACTGTTTTTT. Residues: CASSPQQGRGEKLFF. The V and J genes are TRBV7-9 and TRBJ1-4, with a possible D match to TRBD1 (5 bases). The CDR3 contains 15 residues. Trimming shortened V by 5 bases and J by 7 bases, and 17 bases separated the two germline ends. The V gene's germline CDR1 is SEHNR and CDR2 FQNEAQ (reference sequence).

V is TRBV7-6 and J is TRBJ1-2; TRBD1 is a possible D gene (5 bases). The V end was cut by 1 base, the J end by 4 bases, with 13 bases between. This CDR3 is built from 15 residues. The germline gives CDR1 SGHVS, CDR2 FNYEAQ. The CDR3 loop reads CASSLVAGGTYGYTF. CDR3 sequence (DNA): TGTGCCAGCAGCTTAGTAGCCGGGGGGACCTATGGCTACACCTTC. The full variable domain, its missing parts supplied by reference TRBV7-6 and TRBJ1-2, is GAGVSQSPRYKVTKRGQDVALRCDPISGHVSLYWYRQALGQGPEFLTYFNYEAQQDKSGLPNDRFSAERPEGSISTLTIQRTEQRDSAMYRCASSLVAGGTYGYTFGSGTRLTVV.

The J gene is TRBJ1-5, the V gene TRBV6-5; no firm D call. Germline-derived CDR1 and CDR2 are MNHEY and SVGAGI. The CDR3 spans 14 residues. Deletions cut 4 bases from V and 0 bases from J, with 7 bases between. CDR3 amino acids: CASSSFYSNQPQHF. As DNA, the CDR3 is TGTGCCAGCAGTTCCTTCTATAGCAATCAGCCCCAGCATTTT.

This clone was observed once. The chain has TRBV18 and TRBJ1-1; no clear D gene. Trimming shortened V by 7 bases and J by 1 base, and 13 bases separated the two germline ends. This CDR3 spans 14 amino acids. Germline V lookup: CDR1 KGHSH, CDR2 LQKENI. The CDR3 spells CASYSGRENTEAFF. CDR3 DNA sequence: TGTGCCAGCTACTCGGGAAGGGAGAACACTGAAGCTTTCTTT.

V gene TRBV6-6 combines with J gene TRBJ1-2; D perhaps matches TRBD1 (6 bases). Germline CDR1 MNHNY, CDR2 SVGAGI (reference sequence). The CDR3 covers 14 residues. The ends were cut back, 10 bases at V and 4 bases at J, with 19 bases in the middle. CDR3 in DNA: TGTGCCACCCAGACCCGGGACACTTTCTATGGCTACACCTTC. This translates into CATQTRDTFYGYTF.

The rearrangement uses TRBV6-5 and TRBJ1-1; maybe TRBD1 (6 bases). CDR1 is MNHEY, CDR2 SVGAGI, per germline. V lost 4 bases and J lost 1, with 13 bases in between. The CDR3 loop spans 15 amino acids. As DNA, the CDR3 is TGTGCCAGCAGTTTTCCGGGGGGGCGGAACACTGAAGCTTTCTTT. Its protein product is CASSFPGGRNTEAFF.

This clone showed up just once. This chain connects TRBV9 to TRBJ1-6; 8 positions match TRBD1. Per the germline V gene, CDR1 is SGDLS and CDR2 is YYNGEE. Trimming cost V 4 bases and J 9 bases; bases outside gene matches: 15. The CDR3 is made up of 17 amino acids. CDR3 bases: TGTGCCAGCAGCCCTCACCCGACAGGGGTCATCAGTTCACCCCTCCACTTT. It codes for CASSPHPTGVISSPLHF.

This chain uses TRBV19 with TRBJ2-3; 9 bases line up with TRBD1. The CDR3 spans 16 residues. The V and J ends lost 6 bases and 0 bases, in that order; junction bases with no gene match: 7. Per germline, CDR1 LNHDA and CDR2 SQIVND (reference sequence). This chain's CDR3 is CASRDTGGWSTDTQYF. CDR3 nucleotides: TGTGCCAGTAGGGATACAGGGGGCTGGAGCACAGATACGCAGTATTTT.

Turning to this clone: One end of the junction does not line up with germline, which may come from a read error. This sequence joins TRBV4-1 and TRBJ2-1, with 14 bases matching TRBD2. CDR1 MGHRA and CDR2 YSYEKL come from the germline V gene. The CDR3 sequence is 19 residues long. The CDR3 loop is CASSQVGLAGASSYNEQFF. The CDR3 region has the DNA TGCGCCAGCAGTCAAGTGGGACTAGCGGGGGCCAGCTCCTACAATGAGCAGTTCTTC.

In its sample, this clone was seen once. J is TRBJ2-2 and V is TRBV7-3; 7 bases agree with TRBD1. This CDR3 region has 15 residues. V gave up 4 bases and J gave up 1 base; unmatched junction bases: 3. Germline CDR1 SGHTA, CDR2 FQGTGA. The CDR3 coding sequence is TGTGCCAGCAGCTGGAGGACAGGGAACACCGGGGAGCTGTTTTTT. It yields the protein CASSWRTGNTGELFF.

CDR3 loop: CASSRRNTGELFF. In nucleotides, the CDR3 is TGTGCCAGCAGCCGCAGAAACACCGGGGAGCTGTTTTTT. The rearrangement joins TRBV2 to TRBJ2-2; D is unresolved. Trimming removed 6 bases from V and 2 bases from J, with 7 bases in between. Germline V gene sequence: CDR1 SNHLY, CDR2 FYNNEI. The CDR3 is 13 residues long.

Only one count was recorded for this clone. The V and J genes are TRBV5-1 and TRBJ1-1; tentatively, D is TRBD1 (5 bases). CDR1 SGHRS and CDR2 YFSETQ come from the germline V gene. The CDR3 spans 15 residues. Trimming took off 1 base at V and 0 bases at J, with 10 bases between the two ends. The CDR3 sequence: CASSLPGGLNTEAFF. CDR3 nucleotide sequence: TGCGCCAGCAGCTTGCCCGGGGGTCTGAACACTGAAGCTTTCTTT.

The genes are TRBV5-4 and TRBJ2-7; 10 bases align to TRBD1. The CDR3 has 14 amino acids. Germline V gene lookup returns CDR1 SGHNT and CDR2 YYREEE (reference sequence). V lost 3 bases, J lost 3 bases, and 3 bases stayed unmatched. In DNA form, the CDR3 reads TGTGCCAGCAGCTCGGACAGGGGGATCTACGAGCAGTACTTC. It yields the protein CASSSDRGIYEQYF.

V usage is TRBV4-3 and J usage is TRBJ2-1; 7 bases map to TRBD1. Germline lookup yields CDR1 LGHNA and CDR2 YSLEER. V was pared by 0 bases and J by 4 bases, with 6 bases of the junction left unmatched. The CDR3 has 16 residues. CDR3 nucleotides: TGCGCCAGCAGCCAAGATAGGGGGCAGACTTACAATGAGCAGTTCTTC. Translation: CASSQDRGQTYNEQFF.

As for this clone: Other DNA sequences in this specimen translate into the identical CDR3. This chain joins TRBV5-1 and TRBJ2-5, with D maybe TRBD2 (6 bases). CDR1 is SGHRS and CDR2 is YFSETQ in the germline V gene. The CDR3 has 14 amino acids. Trimming took off 2 bases at V and 0 bases at J, with 8 bases between the two ends. In DNA form, the CDR3 reads TGCGCCAGCAGCTTTTCGGGAGACCAAGAGACCCAGTACTTC. This encodes CASSFSGDQETQYF.

This rearrangement joins TRBV9 to TRBJ1-2, with D perhaps TRBD1 (6 bases). The ends were cut back, 2 bases at V and 8 bases at J, with 16 bases in the middle. Germline V gene lookup returns CDR1 SGDLS and CDR2 YYNGEE. The CDR3 totals 14 residues. The CDR3 sequence: CASSVDLGATGYTF. CDR3 DNA sequence: TGTGCCAGCAGCGTTGACCTGGGGGCGACGGGCTACACCTTC.

This clone was seen just once. The chain joins TRBV2 to TRBJ2-5, with TRBD2 matching 9 bases. Germline assignment: CDR1 SNHLY and CDR2 FYNNEI. After removal of 7 bases from V and 1 base from J, the junction contained 4 bases not matched to a gene. CDR3 length equals 14 residues. CDR3 sequence (DNA): TGTGCCAGCATATTAGCGGGGGTCCAAGAGACCCAGTACTTC. It is translated as CASILAGVQETQYF. Variable domain in full (rest from reference TRBV2 and TRBJ2-5): EPEVTQTPSHQVTQMGQEVILRCVPISNHLYFYWYRQILGQKVEFLVSFYNNEISEKSEIFDDQFSVERPDGSNFTLKIRSTKLEDSAMYFCASILAGVQETQYFGPGTRLLVL.

This chain joins TRBV19 and TRBJ1-2, with a weak D call TRBD1 (6 bases). The V end was cut by 3 bases, the J end by 5 bases, with 13 bases between. The CDR3 contains 14 residues. CDR1 is LNHDA and CDR2 is SQIVND in the germline V gene (reference sequence). CDR3 nucleotides: TGTGCCAGTAGTATTGGCGGACAGCGTTATGGCTACACCTTC. Translation gives CASSIGGQRYGYTF.

The V call is TRBV19, the J call TRBJ2-2, with TRBD1 matching over 11 bases. Germline CDR1 and CDR2: LNHDA and SQIVND (reference sequence). CDR3 length equals 14 residues. V shed 10 bases, J shed 6 bases, and the junction held 7 bases outside the gene matches. This chain's CDR3 is CATKGDRGAGELFF. The CDR3 DNA reads as TGTGCCACCAAAGGGGACAGGGGGGCCGGGGAGCTGTTTTTT.

The rearrangement links TRBV19 to TRBJ1-5, with unresolved D. The CDR3 covers 13 residues. Per germline, CDR1 LNHDA and CDR2 SQIVND (reference sequence). V was pared by 3 bases and J by 5 bases, with 8 bases between. The CDR3 spells CASSISLDQPQHF. The CDR3 nucleotides read TGTGCCAGTAGTATTAGTCTTGATCAGCCCCAGCATTTT.

This chain links TRBV5-4 with TRBJ2-3; tentatively, D is TRBD2 (6 bases). The CDR3 is made up of 16 amino acids. V was cut by 4 bases and J by 5 bases, with 20 bases left in between. Germline V gene data show CDR1 as SGHNT and CDR2 as YYREEE (reference sequence). The chain's CDR3 is CASSPRAGGAIDTQYF. CDR3 in DNA: TGTGCCAGCAGCCCACGGGCAGGCGGGGCGATAGATACGCAGTATTTT.

The CDR3 DNA follows: TGTGCCAGCAGTAATGTACAGGGGGCGGGCACCGGGGAGCTGTTTTTT. It translates to CASSNVQGAGTGELFF. The chain recombines TRBV27 with TRBJ2-2, with 9 bases identical to TRBD1. The trim removed 5 bases at V and 4 bases at J, leaving 8 bases unmatched. There are 16 residues in the CDR3. The germline gives CDR1 MNHEY, CDR2 SMNVEV (reference sequence).